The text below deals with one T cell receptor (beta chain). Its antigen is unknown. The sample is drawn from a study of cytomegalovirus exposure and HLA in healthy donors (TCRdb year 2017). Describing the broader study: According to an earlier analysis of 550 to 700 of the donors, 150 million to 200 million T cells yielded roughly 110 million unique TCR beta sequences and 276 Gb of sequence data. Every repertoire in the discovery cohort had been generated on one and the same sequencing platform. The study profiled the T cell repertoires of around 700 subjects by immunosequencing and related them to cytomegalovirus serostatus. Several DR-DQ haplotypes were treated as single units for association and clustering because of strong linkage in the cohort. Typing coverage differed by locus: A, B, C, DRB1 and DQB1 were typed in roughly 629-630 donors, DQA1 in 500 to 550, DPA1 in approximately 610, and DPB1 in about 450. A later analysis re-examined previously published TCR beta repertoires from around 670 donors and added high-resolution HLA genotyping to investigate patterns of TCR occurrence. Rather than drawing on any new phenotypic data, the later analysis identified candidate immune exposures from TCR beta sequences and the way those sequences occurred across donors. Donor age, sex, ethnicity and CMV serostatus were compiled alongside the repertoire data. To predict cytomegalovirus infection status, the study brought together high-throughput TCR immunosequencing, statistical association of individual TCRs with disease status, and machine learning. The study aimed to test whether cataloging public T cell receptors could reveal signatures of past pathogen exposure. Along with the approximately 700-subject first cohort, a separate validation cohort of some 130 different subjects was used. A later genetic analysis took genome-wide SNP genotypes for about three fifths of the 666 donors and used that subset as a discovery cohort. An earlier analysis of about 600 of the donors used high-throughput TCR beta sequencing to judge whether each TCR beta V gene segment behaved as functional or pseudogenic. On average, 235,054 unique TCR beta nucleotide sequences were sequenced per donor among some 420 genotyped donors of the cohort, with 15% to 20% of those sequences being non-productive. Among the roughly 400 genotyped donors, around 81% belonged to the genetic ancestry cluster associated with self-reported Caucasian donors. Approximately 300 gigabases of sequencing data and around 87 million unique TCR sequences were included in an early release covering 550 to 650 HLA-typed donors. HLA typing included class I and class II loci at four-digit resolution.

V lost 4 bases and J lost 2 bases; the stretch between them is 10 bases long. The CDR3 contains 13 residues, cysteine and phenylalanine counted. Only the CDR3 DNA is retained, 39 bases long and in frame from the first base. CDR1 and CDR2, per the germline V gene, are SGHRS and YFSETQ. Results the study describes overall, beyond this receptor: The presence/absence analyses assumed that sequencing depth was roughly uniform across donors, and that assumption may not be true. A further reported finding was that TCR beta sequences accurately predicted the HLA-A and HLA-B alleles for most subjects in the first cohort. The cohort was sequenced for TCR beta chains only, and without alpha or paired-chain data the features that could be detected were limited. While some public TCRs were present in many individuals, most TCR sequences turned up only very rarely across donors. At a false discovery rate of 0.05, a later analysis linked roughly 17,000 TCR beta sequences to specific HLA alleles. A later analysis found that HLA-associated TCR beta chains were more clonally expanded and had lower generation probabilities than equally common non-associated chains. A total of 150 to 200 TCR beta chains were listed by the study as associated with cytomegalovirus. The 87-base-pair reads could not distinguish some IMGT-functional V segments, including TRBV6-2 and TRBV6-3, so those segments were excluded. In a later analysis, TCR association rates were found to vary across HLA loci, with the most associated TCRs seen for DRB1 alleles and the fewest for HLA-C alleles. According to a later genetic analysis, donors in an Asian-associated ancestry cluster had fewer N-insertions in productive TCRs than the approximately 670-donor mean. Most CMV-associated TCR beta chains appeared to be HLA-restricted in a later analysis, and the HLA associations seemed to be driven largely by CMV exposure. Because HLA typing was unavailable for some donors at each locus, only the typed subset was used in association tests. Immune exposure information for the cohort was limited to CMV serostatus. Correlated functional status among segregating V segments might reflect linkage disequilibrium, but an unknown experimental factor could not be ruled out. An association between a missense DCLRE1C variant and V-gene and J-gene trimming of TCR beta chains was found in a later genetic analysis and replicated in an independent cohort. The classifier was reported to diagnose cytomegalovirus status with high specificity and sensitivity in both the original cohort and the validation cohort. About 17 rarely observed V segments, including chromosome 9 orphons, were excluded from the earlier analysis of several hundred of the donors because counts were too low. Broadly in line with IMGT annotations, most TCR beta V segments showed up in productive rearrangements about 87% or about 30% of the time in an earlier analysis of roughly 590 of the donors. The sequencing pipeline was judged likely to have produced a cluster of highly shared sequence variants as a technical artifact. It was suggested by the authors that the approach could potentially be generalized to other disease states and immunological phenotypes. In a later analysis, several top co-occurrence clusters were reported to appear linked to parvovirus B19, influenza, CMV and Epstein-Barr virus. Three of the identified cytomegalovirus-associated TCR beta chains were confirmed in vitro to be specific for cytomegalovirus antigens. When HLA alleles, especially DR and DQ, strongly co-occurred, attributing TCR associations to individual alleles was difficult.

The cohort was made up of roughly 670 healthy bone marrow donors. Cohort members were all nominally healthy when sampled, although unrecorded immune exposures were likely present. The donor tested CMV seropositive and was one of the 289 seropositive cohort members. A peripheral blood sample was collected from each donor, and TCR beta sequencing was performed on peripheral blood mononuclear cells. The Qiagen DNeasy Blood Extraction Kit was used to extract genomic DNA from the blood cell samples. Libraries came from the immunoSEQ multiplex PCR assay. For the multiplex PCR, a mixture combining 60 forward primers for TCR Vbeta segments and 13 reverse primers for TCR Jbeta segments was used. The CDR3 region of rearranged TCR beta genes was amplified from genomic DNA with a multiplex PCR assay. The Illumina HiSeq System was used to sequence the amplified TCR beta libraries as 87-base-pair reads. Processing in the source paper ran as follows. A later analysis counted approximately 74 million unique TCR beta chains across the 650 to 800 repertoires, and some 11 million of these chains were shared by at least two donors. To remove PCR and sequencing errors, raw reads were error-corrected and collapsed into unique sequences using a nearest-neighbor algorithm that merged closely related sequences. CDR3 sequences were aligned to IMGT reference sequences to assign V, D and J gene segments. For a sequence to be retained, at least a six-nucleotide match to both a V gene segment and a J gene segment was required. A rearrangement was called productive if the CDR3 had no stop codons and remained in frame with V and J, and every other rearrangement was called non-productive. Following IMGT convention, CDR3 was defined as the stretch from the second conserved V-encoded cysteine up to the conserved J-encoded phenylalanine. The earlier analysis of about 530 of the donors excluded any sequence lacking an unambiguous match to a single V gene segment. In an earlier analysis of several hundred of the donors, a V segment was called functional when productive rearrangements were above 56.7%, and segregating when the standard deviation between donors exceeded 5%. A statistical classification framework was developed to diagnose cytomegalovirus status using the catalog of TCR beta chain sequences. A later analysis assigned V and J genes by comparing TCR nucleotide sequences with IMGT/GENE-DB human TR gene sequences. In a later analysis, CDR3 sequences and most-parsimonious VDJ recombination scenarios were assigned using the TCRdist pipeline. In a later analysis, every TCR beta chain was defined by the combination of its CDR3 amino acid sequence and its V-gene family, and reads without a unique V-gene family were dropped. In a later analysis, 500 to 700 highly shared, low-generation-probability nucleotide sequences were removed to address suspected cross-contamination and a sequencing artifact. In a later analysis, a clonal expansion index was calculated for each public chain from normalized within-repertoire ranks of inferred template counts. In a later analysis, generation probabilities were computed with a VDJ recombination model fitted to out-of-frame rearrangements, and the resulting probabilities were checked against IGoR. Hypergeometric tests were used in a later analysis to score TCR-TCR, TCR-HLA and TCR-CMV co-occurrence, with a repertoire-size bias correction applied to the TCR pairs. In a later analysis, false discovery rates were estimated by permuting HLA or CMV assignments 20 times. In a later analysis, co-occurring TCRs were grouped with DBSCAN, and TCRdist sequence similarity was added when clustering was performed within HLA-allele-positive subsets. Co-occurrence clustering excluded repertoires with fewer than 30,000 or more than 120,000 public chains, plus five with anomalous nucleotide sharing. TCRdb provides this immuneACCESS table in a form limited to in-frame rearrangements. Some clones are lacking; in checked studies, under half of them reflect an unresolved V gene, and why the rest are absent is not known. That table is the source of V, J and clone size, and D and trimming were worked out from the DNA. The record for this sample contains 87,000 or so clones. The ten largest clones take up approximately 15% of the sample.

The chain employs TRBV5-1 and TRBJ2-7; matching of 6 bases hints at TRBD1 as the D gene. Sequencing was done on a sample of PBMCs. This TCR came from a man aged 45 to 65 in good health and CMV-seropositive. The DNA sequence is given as TGCGCCAGCAGCCCGACAGGTACCTACGAGCAGTACTTC. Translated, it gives CASSPTGTYEQYF.